These 21 T cell receptor beta chains came from one sample sequenced in a study of T cell responses to AZD1222 COVID-19 vaccine. Some clones are missing from TCRdb's copy, which holds only in-frame ones; the method was immunoSEQ multiplex PCR. In the table there are approximately 80,000 clones, 90% of which are singletons. The sequences come from peripheral blood, collected 28 days after the second AZD1222 dose. Receptors were obtained from an adult who received the AZD1222 COVID-19 vaccine.

V gene TRBV12-3 or TRBV12-4 combines with J gene TRBJ1-1, with D perhaps TRBD1 (6 bases). The V gene lost 10 bases and the J gene lost 5 bases, with 14 bases spanning the gap. This CDR3 comprises 12 residues. The CDR3 sequence is CATTGYSTEAFF. In nucleotides, the CDR3 is TGTGCCACCACAGGGTACTCTACTGAAGCTTTCTTT.

CDR3 sequence: CASSPPTASPTQYF. The CDR3 region has the DNA TGTGCCAGCAGCCCCCCCACAGCGTCCCCGACGCAGTATTTT. V usage is TRBV14 and J usage is TRBJ2-3, with D uncertain. V dropped 4 bases and J dropped 9 bases, with 17 bases sitting between them. This CDR3 is 14 amino acids long. Germline V gene data show CDR1 as SGHDN and CDR2 as FVKESK.

This rearrangement joins TRBV28 to TRBJ1-1; D ambiguous. Trimming took off 5 bases at V and 7 bases at J, with 8 bases between the two ends. Per the germline V gene, CDR1 is MDHEN and CDR2 is SYDVKM. The CDR3 sequence is 11 residues long. CDR3 sequence reads: CASSLGNEAFF. CDR3 bases: TGTGCCAGCAGTCTGGGAAATGAAGCTTTCTTT.

Comments on this clone: The junction shows a germline mismatch at one end, possibly a read error. The chain joins TRBV11-2 to TRBJ2-7; D gene uncertain. The germline V gene encodes CDR1 SGHAT and CDR2 FQNNGV. The CDR3 has 12 residues. CDR3 amino acids: CASSPALWGPNF. The CDR3 DNA sequence: TGTGCCAGCAGCCCCGCCCTGTGGGGTCCCAACTTC.

The CDR3 coding sequence is TGTGCCACCAGTGCATCGCAGGGAAACACCGGGGAGCTGTTTTTT. This translates into CATSASQGNTGELFF. The chain couples TRBV24-1 to TRBJ2-2, with a possible D match to TRBD1 (5 bases). Per germline, CDR1 KGHDR and CDR2 SFDVKD. Trimming removed 5 bases at V and 2 bases at J, with 11 bases between. CDR3 length: 15 amino acids.

Here the CDR3 reads CASRERGRDTYGYTF. DNA for the CDR3: TGTGCCAGCCGCGAAAGGGGGAGAGATACCTATGGCTACACCTTC. The chain employs TRBV2 and TRBJ1-2; D might be TRBD1 (6 bases). Germline V gene data show CDR1 as SNHLY and CDR2 as FYNNEI. V was pared by 8 bases and J by 4 bases, with 20 bases between. The CDR3 length is 15 residues.

For the CDR3, the DNA is TGCGCCAGCAGCCAAAAAGGGGGAGTGAACACTGAAGCTTTCTTT. It specifies CASSQKGGVNTEAFF. The gene calls are TRBV4-3 and TRBJ1-1; maybe TRBD1 (6 bases). The ends were cut back, 2 bases at V and 0 bases at J, with 10 bases in the middle. The CDR3 is 15 amino acids. In germline, CDR1 is LGHNA, CDR2 YSLEER.

The V and J genes are TRBV30 and TRBJ2-7, with D maybe TRBD1 (5 bases). V lost 0 bases and J 3 bases, leaving 6 bases between the germline ends. Germline assignment: CDR1 GTSNPN and CDR2 SVGIG (reference sequence). The CDR3 has 12 amino acids. Written as DNA, the CDR3 is TGTGCCTGGAGTGTAGGGGTCTACGAGCAGTACTTC. Amino acid sequence: CAWSVGVYEQYF. The full variable domain, its missing parts supplied by reference TRBV30 and TRBJ2-7, is SQTIHQWPATLVQPVGSPLSLECTVEGTSNPNLYWYRQAAGRGLQLLFYSVGIGQISSEVPQNLSASRPQDRQFILSSKKLLLSDSGFYLCAWSVGVYEQYFGPGTRLTVT.

The CDR3 DNA follows: TGTGCCAGCAGCCTCCCCGGTTTTGTCGGGGGTTACGAGCAGTACTTC. It yields the protein CASSLPGFVGGYEQYF. The J gene is TRBJ2-7, the V gene TRBV11-2; a weak D match, TRBD2 (6 bases). The germline V and J ends were trimmed by 5 bases and 4 bases, with 21 bases remaining between them. This CDR3 comprises 16 residues. Germline-derived CDR1 and CDR2 are SGHAT and FQNNGV.

The chain is built from TRBV7-9 and TRBJ1-1; D not resolved. The CDR3 totals 13 residues. Trimming shortened V by 5 bases and J by 2 bases, and 9 bases separated the two germline ends. The germline gives CDR1 SEHNR, CDR2 FQNEAQ (reference sequence). Here the CDR3 reads CASSPGPNTEAFF. The DNA of the CDR3 is TGTGCCAGCAGCCCTGGCCCAAACACTGAAGCTTTCTTT.

This sequence joins TRBV10-3 and TRBJ1-6; D remains ambiguous. The germline gives CDR1 ENHRY, CDR2 SYGVKD. Trimming took 2 bases from V and 8 from J, leaving 16 bases between them. This CDR3 comprises 16 residues. Here the CDR3 DNA reads TGTGCCATCAGTGAGGGATCTAACGTGGTGCATTCACCCCTCCACTTT. Translated: CAISEGSNVVHSPLHF.

V gene TRBV9 combines with J gene TRBJ2-3; TRBD2 aligns across 11 bases. This CDR3 is 19 amino acids long. V shed 3 bases, J shed 0 bases, and the junction held 12 bases outside the gene matches. Germline V gives CDR1 SGDLS, CDR2 YYNGEE. The CDR3 sequence: CASSAPRASGRTSTDTQYF. CDR3 coding DNA: TGTGCCAGCAGCGCCCCCAGGGCTAGCGGGAGGACTAGCACAGATACGCAGTATTTT.

The chain uses TRBV13 and TRBJ2-1, with 7 nucleotides matching TRBD2. J lost 6 bases, V lost 2 bases, and 10 bases had no gene match. The CDR3 has 16 residues. Germline loops: CDR1 PRHDT, CDR2 FYEKMQ (reference sequence). CDR3 sequence (DNA): TGTGCCAGCAGCTTAAGGTCTAGCGGCCTAAGCAATGAGCAGTTCTTC. It encodes CASSLRSSGLSNEQFF.

As DNA, the CDR3 is TGTGCCAGCAGCCTAACCAGGGGGTTGTATCATGGCTACACCTTC. Translating it yields CASSLTRGLYHGYTF. This chain uses TRBV13 with TRBJ1-2; TRBD1 matches 7 bases. The germline V gene has CDR1 PRHDT and CDR2 FYEKMQ (reference sequence). CDR3 length: 15 amino acids. The V gene end was trimmed by 5 bases and the J gene end by 6 bases; junction bases not matched to a gene: 12.

V usage is TRBV6-2 or TRBV6-3 and J usage is TRBJ1-1; TRBD1 matches 10 bases. Germline-derived CDR1 and CDR2 are MNHEY and SVGEGT. The trim removed 4 bases at V and 1 base at J, leaving 6 bases unmatched. The CDR3 extends over 16 amino acids. This CDR3 reads CASSSPRQGANTEAFF. The CDR3, as DNA: TGTGCCAGCAGTTCTCCGAGACAGGGGGCGAACACTGAAGCTTTCTTT.

V and J are TRBV21-1 and TRBJ2-1; TRBD2, the D gene given by the table, was not confirmed from the DNA. TRBV21-1 is classified as a pseudogene. The CDR3 spans 22 residues. CDR3 in amino acids: CASSKGEGRVAGVEGTYNEQFF. The DNA for the CDR3 is TGTGCCAGCAGCAAAGGCGAGGGGAGGGTAGCGGGAGTGGAGGGAACCTACAATGAGCAGTTCTTC.

J is TRBJ2-3 and V is TRBV24-1; D may be TRBD2 (5 bases). The V gene's germline CDR1 is KGHDR and CDR2 SFDVKD. V gave up 4 bases and J gave up 6 bases, with 13 bases separating them. This CDR3 has 14 amino acids. CDR3 region: CATSEADWSDTQYF. DNA of the CDR3: TGTGCCACCAGTGAGGCGGACTGGAGCGATACGCAGTATTTT.

The chain combines TRBV5-1 with TRBJ2-1; no definite D call. CDR3 length: 14 residues. With 4 bases removed from V and 8 bases from J, the gap between germline ends came to 16 bases. Germline values: CDR1 SGHRS, CDR2 YFSETQ. The CDR3 DNA reads as TGCGCCAGCAGCGGTGAAGGGAAGAGCGATGAGCAGTTCTTC. Amino acid sequence: CASSGEGKSDEQFF.

The chain links TRBV6-2 or TRBV6-3 to TRBJ2-5, with a possible D match to TRBD2 (5 bases). CDR3 length: 15 residues. CDR1 MNHEY and CDR2 SVGEGT come from the germline V gene. The V gene lost 0 bases and the J gene lost 4 bases, with 12 bases spanning the gap. CDR3 in DNA: TGTGCCAGCAGTTACTCGAGCCGAGGGTCAGAGACCCAGTACTTC. Its translation: CASSYSSRGSETQYF.

The chain carries TRBV6-5 and TRBJ2-5; 10 nucleotides match TRBD1. The trim removed 3 bases at V and 4 bases at J, leaving 5 bases unmatched. Germline V gene lookup returns CDR1 MNHEY and CDR2 SVGAGI. The CDR3 covers 15 residues. The CDR3 protein is CASSYGQGDVETQYF. For the CDR3, the DNA is TGTGCCAGCAGTTATGGACAGGGGGACGTAGAGACCCAGTACTTC.

The chain carries TRBV12-5 and TRBJ2-2, with a tentative D call TRBD1 (6 bases). V was clipped by 6 bases and J by 5 bases, with 13 bases between them. CDR3 length: 14 residues. Looked up from germline, CDR1 is LGHNT and CDR2 is FRNRAP. The DNA of the CDR3 is TGTGCTAGTGGAAGGACAGCTGGGACCGGGGAGCTGTTTTTT. This translates into CASGRTAGTGELFF.